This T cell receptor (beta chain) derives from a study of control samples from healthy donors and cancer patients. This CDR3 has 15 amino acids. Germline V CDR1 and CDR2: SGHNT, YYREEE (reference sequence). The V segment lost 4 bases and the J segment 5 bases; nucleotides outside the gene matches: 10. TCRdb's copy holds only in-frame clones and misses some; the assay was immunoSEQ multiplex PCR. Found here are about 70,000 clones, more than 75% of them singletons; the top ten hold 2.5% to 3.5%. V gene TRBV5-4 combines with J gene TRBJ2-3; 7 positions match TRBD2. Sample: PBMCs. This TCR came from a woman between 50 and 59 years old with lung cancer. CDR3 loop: CASSPSGARGDTQYF. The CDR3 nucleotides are TGTGCCAGCAGCCCAAGCGGGGCTCGTGGAGATACGCAGTATTTT.